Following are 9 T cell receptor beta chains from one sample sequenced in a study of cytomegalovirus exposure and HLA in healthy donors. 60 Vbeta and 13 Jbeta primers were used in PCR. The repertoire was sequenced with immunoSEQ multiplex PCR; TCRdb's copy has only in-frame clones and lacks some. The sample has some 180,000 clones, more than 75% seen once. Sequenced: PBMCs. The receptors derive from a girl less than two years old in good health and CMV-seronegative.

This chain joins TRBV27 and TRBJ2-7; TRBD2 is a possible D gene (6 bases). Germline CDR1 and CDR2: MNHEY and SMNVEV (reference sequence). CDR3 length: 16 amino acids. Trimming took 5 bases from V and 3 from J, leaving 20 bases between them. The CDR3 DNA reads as TGTGCCAGCAGTAACCATCCCTCCGGGAGTAACTACGAGCAGTACTTC. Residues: CASSNHPSGSNYEQYF.

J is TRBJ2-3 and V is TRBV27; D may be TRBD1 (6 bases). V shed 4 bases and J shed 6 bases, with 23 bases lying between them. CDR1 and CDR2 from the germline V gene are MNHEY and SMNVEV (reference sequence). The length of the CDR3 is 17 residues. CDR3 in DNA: TGTGCCAGCAGTTACCTACGATCGGACAGCCTGGGTGATACGCAGTATTTT. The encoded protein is CASSYLRSDSLGDTQYF.

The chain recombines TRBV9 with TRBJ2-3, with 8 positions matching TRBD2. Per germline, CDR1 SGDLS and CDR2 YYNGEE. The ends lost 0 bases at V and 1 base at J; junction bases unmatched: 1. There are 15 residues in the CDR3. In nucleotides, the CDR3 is TGTGCCAGCAGCGTAGGTAGCGGGGGCACAGATACGCAGTATTTT. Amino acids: CASSVGSGGTDTQYF.

This CDR3 is CASSSLTGPLSQPQHF. The CDR3 nucleotides read TGTGCCAGCAGCTCGCTGACAGGGCCCTTAAGTCAGCCCCAGCATTTT. The V call is TRBV7-8, the J call TRBJ1-5; TRBD1 agrees at 7 bases. Germline loops: CDR1 SGHVS, CDR2 FQNEAQ. The CDR3 extends over 16 amino acids. The J segment lost 6 bases and the V segment lost 4 bases, leaving 12 bases of the junction unmatched.

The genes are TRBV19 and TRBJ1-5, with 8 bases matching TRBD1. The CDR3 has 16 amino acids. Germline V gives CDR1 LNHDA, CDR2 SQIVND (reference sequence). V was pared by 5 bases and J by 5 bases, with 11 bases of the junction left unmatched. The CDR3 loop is CASSPRGRRGHQPQHF. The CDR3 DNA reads TGTGCCAGTAGTCCCAGGGGGCGGCGGGGTCATCAGCCCCAGCATTTT.

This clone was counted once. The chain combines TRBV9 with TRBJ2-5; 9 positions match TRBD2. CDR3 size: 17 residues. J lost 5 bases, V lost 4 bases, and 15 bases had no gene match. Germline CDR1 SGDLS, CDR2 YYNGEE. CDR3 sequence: CASSPHSRGGQGETQYF. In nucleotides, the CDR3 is TGTGCCAGCAGCCCGCACTCGCGGGGGGGCCAAGGGGAGACCCAGTACTTC.

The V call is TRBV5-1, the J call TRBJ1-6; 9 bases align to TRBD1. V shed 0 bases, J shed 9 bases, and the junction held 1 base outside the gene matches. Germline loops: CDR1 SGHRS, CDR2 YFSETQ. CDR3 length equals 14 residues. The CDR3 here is CASSLAGQGSPLHF. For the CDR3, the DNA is TGCGCCAGCAGCTTGGCGGGACAGGGTTCACCCCTCCACTTT. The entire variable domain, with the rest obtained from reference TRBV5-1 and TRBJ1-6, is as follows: KAGVTQTPRYLIKTRGQQVTLSCSPISGHRSVSWYQQTPGQGLQFLFEYFSETQRNKGNFPGRFSGRQFSNSRSEMNVSTLELGDSALYLCASSLAGQGSPLHFGNGTRLTVT.

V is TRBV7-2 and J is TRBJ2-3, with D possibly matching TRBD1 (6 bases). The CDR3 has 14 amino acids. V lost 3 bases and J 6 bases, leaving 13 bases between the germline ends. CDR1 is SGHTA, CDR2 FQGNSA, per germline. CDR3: CASSFLGADDTQYF. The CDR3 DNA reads TGTGCCAGCAGCTTTTTGGGGGCGGATGATACGCAGTATTTT.

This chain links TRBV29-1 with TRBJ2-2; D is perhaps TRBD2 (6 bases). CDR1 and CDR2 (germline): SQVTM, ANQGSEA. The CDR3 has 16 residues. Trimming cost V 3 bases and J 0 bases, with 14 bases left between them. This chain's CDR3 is CSVEPGGGANTGELFF. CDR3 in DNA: TGCAGCGTTGAGCCTGGGGGAGGCGCGAACACCGGGGAGCTGTTTTTT.